This note documents a single TCR beta chain sequence. The sample is drawn from a study of blood T cell repertoires in COVID-19. Looking at the study overall: There were acute and convalescent COVID-19 samples, and they came from the United States, Italy and Spain.

Germline CDR1 reads SGHVS; CDR2 reads FQNEAQ. V lost 8 bases to trimming and J lost 5 bases, with 15 bases between them. The length of the CDR3 is 13 residues. In the original analysis: Nucleated cell counts were estimated from reference gene primer amplification. Generated by immunoSEQ multiplex PCR, the TCRdb table keeps only in-frame clones and is missing some. V and J calls and clone size follow that table, whereas D and trimming were derived from the DNA. The sample lists approximately 140,000 clones, 80% to 85% occurring once. The chain couples TRBV7-8 to TRBJ2-5; TRBD2 might be the D (6 bases). Specimen: peripheral blood. The clonotype was recovered from a man between 60 and 75 years old with acute or convalescent COVID-19. As DNA, the CDR3 is TGTGCCAGCGCGGGACCACAAGGGGAGACCCAGTACTTC. Residues: CASAGPQGETQYF.